This passage covers 23 T cell receptor beta chains from one sample sequenced in a study of blood T cell repertoires in COVID-19. Repertoires were generated with immunoSEQ multiplex PCR, while TCRdb's copy carries only in-frame clones and drops some. The sample yields over 150,000 clones, about nine tenths seen once. Specimen: peripheral blood. These receptors were obtained from a young man with COVID-19, enrolled during active disease.

The chain uses TRBV7-9 and TRBJ2-7; D possibly corresponds to TRBD1 (6 bases). Trimming stripped 5 bases from V and 2 bases from J, with 16 bases between. The length of the CDR3 is 15 residues. The germline V gene has CDR1 SEHNR and CDR2 FQNEAQ (reference sequence). CDR3 coding DNA: TGTGCCAGCAGCCAAGACAGGTTGACCCCCTACGAGCAGTACTTC. As protein: CASSQDRLTPYEQYF.

The chain has TRBV29-1 and TRBJ2-4; TRBD1 aligns across 9 bases. The CDR3 is made up of 12 amino acids. Germline CDR1 is SQVTM and CDR2 is ANQGSEA. Trimming removed 4 bases from V and 5 bases from J; junction bases left unmatched: 0. The CDR3 reads CSVGTGENIQYF. In DNA form, the CDR3 reads TGCAGCGTTGGGACAGGGGAAAACATTCAGTACTTC.

The chain uses TRBV6-5 and TRBJ2-7; 7 bases agree with TRBD1. V shed 5 bases and J 3 bases; nucleotides not matched to a gene: 10. This CDR3 contains 15 residues. Germline V gene data show CDR1 as MNHEY and CDR2 as SVGAGI. For the CDR3, the DNA is TGTGCCAGCAGTCAAACGGGGACAGAACACTACGAGCAGTACTTC. Protein: CASSQTGTEHYEQYF.

The V call is TRBV5-4, the J call TRBJ2-5, with a weak D call TRBD2 (5 bases). Germline CDR1 SGHNT, CDR2 YYREEE (reference sequence). Between the trimmed V and J ends, which lost 0 bases and 0 bases, there was a span of 9 bases. CDR3 length: 15 residues. Here the CDR3 DNA reads TGTGCCAGCAGCTTGGCCGGAGGAGACCAAGAGACCCAGTACTTC. Encoded protein: CASSLAGGDQETQYF.

V usage is TRBV19 and J usage is TRBJ2-4; 12 nucleotides match TRBD2. The CDR3 contains 13 residues. V lost 9 bases to trimming and J lost 4 bases; unmatched junction nucleotides: 1. Germline loops: CDR1 LNHDA, CDR2 SQIVND (reference sequence). The CDR3 spells CASGTSGKNIQYF. The CDR3, as DNA: TGTGCCAGCGGGACTAGCGGGAAAAACATTCAGTACTTC.

The chain combines TRBV7-9 with TRBJ2-1; 10 nucleotides align to TRBD1. The CDR3 covers 14 residues. Trimming removed 7 bases from V and 6 bases from J; junction bases left unmatched: 6. CDR1 and CDR2 (germline): SEHNR, FQNEAQ (reference sequence). CDR3 protein: CASTDRGPGNEQFF. CDR3 bases: TGTGCCAGCACCGACAGGGGGCCGGGCAATGAGCAGTTCTTC.

The J gene is TRBJ1-1, the V gene TRBV7-6, with 7 positions matching TRBD1. The germline gives CDR1 SGHVS, CDR2 FNYEAQ. This CDR3 has 17 amino acids. The V segment lost 0 bases and the J segment 1 base; nucleotides outside the gene matches: 8. The CDR3 coding sequence is TGTGCCAGCAGCTTAGCGGGGACAGAGTTCCCGAACACTGAAGCTTTCTTT. Its translation is CASSLAGTEFPNTEAFF.

The CDR3 coding sequence is TGTGCCTGGACCGGGGGGGGCAATCAGCCCCAGCATTTT. Amino acid sequence: CAWTGGGNQPQHF. V and J are TRBV30 and TRBJ1-5; possibly TRBD1 for D (5 bases). V dropped 4 bases and J dropped 2 bases, with 9 bases sitting between them. The CDR3 loop spans 13 amino acids. Germline loops: CDR1 GTSNPN, CDR2 SVGIG (reference sequence). The full variable domain, its missing parts supplied by reference TRBV30 and TRBJ1-5, is SQTIHQWPATLVQPVGSPLSLECTVEGTSNPNLYWYRQAAGRGLQLLFYSVGIGQISSEVPQNLSASRPQDRQFILSSKKLLLSDSGFYLCAWTGGGNQPQHFGDGTRLSIL.

This sequence joins TRBV19 and TRBJ2-5; 11 bases line up with TRBD1. The CDR3 loop spans 16 amino acids. Germline CDR1 is LNHDA and CDR2 is SQIVND (reference sequence). V lost 1 base and J lost 1; bases outside the gene matches: 2. CDR3 nucleotides: TGTGCCAGTAGTATAGGAGGGACAGGGGGCCAAGAGACCCAGTACTTC. Amino acids: CASSIGGTGGQETQYF.

The chain combines TRBV7-8 with TRBJ2-2; TRBD1 matches 9 bases. CDR3 size: 14 residues. The junction had 5 bases not matched to a gene; V was cut back by 6 bases and J by 6 bases. Germline V gives CDR1 SGHVS, CDR2 FQNEAQ. CDR3 in amino acids: CASRSRTGAGELFF. The DNA for the CDR3 is TGTGCCAGCAGATCAAGGACAGGGGCCGGGGAGCTGTTTTTT.

The chain couples TRBV18 to TRBJ1-1, with D possibly TRBD1 on 5 matching bases. V was shortened by 3 bases and J by 1 base, with 9 bases between the two germline ends. The CDR3 is 14 amino acids. The germline CDR1 and CDR2 sequences are KGHSH and LQKENI. CDR3 in DNA: TGTGCCAGCTCACCGGGCAGGGCGAACACTGAAGCTTTCTTT. The encoded protein is CASSPGRANTEAFF. Variable domain in full (rest from reference TRBV18 and TRBJ1-1): NAGVMQNPRHLVRRRGQEARLRCSPMKGHSHVYWYRQLPEEGLKFMVYLQKENIIDESGMPKERFSAEFPKEGPSILRIQQVVRGDSAAYFCASSPGRANTEAFFGQGTRLTVV.

This chain connects TRBV7-9 to TRBJ2-5, with 8 bases aligning to TRBD2. V lost 2 bases and J lost 1; bases outside the gene matches: 3. In germline, CDR1 is SEHNR, CDR2 FQNEAQ (reference sequence). The CDR3 extends over 15 amino acids. CDR3 in DNA: TGTGCCAGCAGCTTAATAGCGGGACCCCAAGAGACCCAGTACTTC. Translation gives CASSLIAGPQETQYF.

This clone was recorded a few times. The V call is TRBV27, the J call TRBJ2-7, with 9 bases fitting TRBD2. CDR3 length: 16 amino acids. J gave up 1 base and V 6 bases, and 10 bases lay outside the gene matches. CDR1 MNHEY and CDR2 SMNVEV come from the germline V gene (reference sequence). The CDR3 loop is CASRMLAGRGSYEQYF. The CDR3 DNA follows: TGTGCCAGCAGGATGCTAGCGGGAAGGGGGTCCTACGAGCAGTACTTC.

This chain uses TRBV5-1 with TRBJ2-5, with 12 bases identical to TRBD2. CDR3 length: 17 residues. Trimming at V came to 1 base and at J to 1 base, leaving 5 bases not matched to a gene. Germline CDR1 and CDR2: SGHRS and YFSETQ. The CDR3 here is CASSLLGLAGTQETQYF. The CDR3 coding sequence is TGCGCCAGCAGCTTGTTGGGACTAGCGGGTACCCAAGAGACCCAGTACTTC.

CDR3 sequence reads: CASSVTGAGGNQPQHF. The CDR3 nucleotides read TGTGCCAGTAGCGTGACAGGGGCGGGCGGCAATCAGCCCCAGCATTTT. This chain connects TRBV19 to TRBJ1-5; TRBD1 aligns across 8 bases. In germline, CDR1 is LNHDA, CDR2 SQIVND (reference sequence). J gave up 2 bases and V 6 bases, and 9 bases lay outside the gene matches. This CDR3 has 16 amino acids.

The rearrangement uses TRBV24-1 and TRBJ2-7; a possible D gene is TRBD1 (6 bases). This CDR3 spans 16 amino acids. Germline V CDR1 and CDR2: KGHDR, SFDVKD. Deletions cut 5 bases from V and 3 bases from J, with 19 bases between. CDR3 amino acids: CATSGQQGPPYYEQYF. In DNA form, the CDR3 reads TGTGCCACCAGTGGCCAACAGGGACCTCCATACTACGAGCAGTACTTC.

This sequence joins TRBV9 and TRBJ1-3; no definite D call. The ends were cut back, 4 bases at V and 0 bases at J, with 11 bases in the middle. The CDR3 sequence is 15 residues long. From germline, CDR1 is SGDLS and CDR2 YYNGEE. Here the CDR3 DNA reads TGTGCCAGCAGCCCCCGACTGCTCTCTGGAAACACCATATATTTT. Translation: CASSPRLLSGNTIYF.

The V call is TRBV4-3, the J call TRBJ2-1; TRBD2 is a possible D gene (6 bases). Germline CDR1 and CDR2: LGHNA and YSLEER. V lost 4 bases and J 0 bases, leaving 13 bases between the germline ends. The CDR3 has 16 amino acids. The CDR3 sequence: CASSPGLTSSYNEQFF. The DNA for the CDR3 is TGCGCCAGCAGCCCGGGACTCACAAGCTCCTACAATGAGCAGTTCTTC.

V usage is TRBV7-7 and J usage is TRBJ2-2, with TRBD2 identical over 9 bases. The CDR3 runs to 17 residues. The germline gives CDR1 SSHAT, CDR2 FNYEAQ (reference sequence). V lost 1 base, J lost 4 bases, and 7 bases stayed unmatched. The CDR3 is CASSLVAGGPGTGELFF. The DNA of the CDR3 is TGTGCCAGCAGCTTAGTCGCGGGAGGGCCGGGCACCGGGGAGCTGTTTTTT.

The chain combines TRBV5-6 with TRBJ1-5; D is unclear. V was clipped by 1 base and J by 0 bases, with 8 bases between them. The CDR3 extends over 15 amino acids. Germline CDR1 and CDR2: SGHDT and YYEEEE. As DNA, the CDR3 is TGTGCCAGCAGCTTGAGCGGGTCTAGCAATCAGCCCCAGCATTTT. This gives the protein CASSLSGSSNQPQHF.

J is TRBJ1-2 and V is TRBV29-1, with 9 positions matching TRBD1. The CDR3 spans 15 residues. Unmatched junction bases numbered 16, after V lost 7 bases and J lost 7 bases. Germline CDR1 and CDR2: SQVTM and ANQGSEA. For the CDR3, the DNA is TGCAGCGCCCCGGACAGGGGAGGAGGGACCGGTGGCTACACCTTC. It specifies CSAPDRGGGTGGYTF. Full variable domain (outside the CDR3, taken from reference TRBV29-1 and TRBJ1-2): SAVISQKPSRDICQRGTSLTIQCQVDSQVTMMFWYRQQPGQSLTLIATANQGSEATYESGFVIDKFPISRPNLTFSTLTVSNMSPEDSSIYLCSAPDRGGGTGGYTFGSGTRLTVV.

The rearrangement uses TRBV27 and TRBJ1-5; D gene unclear. CDR1 is MNHEY and CDR2 is SMNVEV in the germline V gene (reference sequence). Trimming shortened V by 5 bases and J by 0 bases, and 11 bases separated the two germline ends. CDR3 size: 15 residues. CDR3 sequence: CASSQTGNSNQPQHF. CDR3 bases: TGTGCCAGCAGTCAAACGGGGAATAGCAATCAGCCCCAGCATTTT.

The V gene is TRBV20-1, the J gene TRBJ2-4, with D unclear. The germline V gene encodes CDR1 DFQATT and CDR2 SNEGSKA (reference sequence). The V and J ends lost 3 bases and 1 base respectively, with 10 bases between them. This CDR3 region has 14 residues. In nucleotides, the CDR3 is TGCAGTGCTAGTCTCCCCGGGGCCAAAAACATTCAGTACTTC. This codes for CSASLPGAKNIQYF.